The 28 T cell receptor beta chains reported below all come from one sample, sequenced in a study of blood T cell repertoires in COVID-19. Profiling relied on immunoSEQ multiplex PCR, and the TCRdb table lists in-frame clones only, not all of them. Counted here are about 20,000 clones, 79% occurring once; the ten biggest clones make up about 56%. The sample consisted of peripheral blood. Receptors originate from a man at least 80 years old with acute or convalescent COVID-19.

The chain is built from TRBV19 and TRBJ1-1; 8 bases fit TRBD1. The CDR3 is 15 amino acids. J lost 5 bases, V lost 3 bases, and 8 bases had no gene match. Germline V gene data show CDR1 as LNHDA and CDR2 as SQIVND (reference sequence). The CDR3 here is CASSIAGGLSTEAFF. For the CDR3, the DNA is TGTGCCAGTAGTATCGCAGGGGGCTTGAGTACTGAAGCTTTCTTT.

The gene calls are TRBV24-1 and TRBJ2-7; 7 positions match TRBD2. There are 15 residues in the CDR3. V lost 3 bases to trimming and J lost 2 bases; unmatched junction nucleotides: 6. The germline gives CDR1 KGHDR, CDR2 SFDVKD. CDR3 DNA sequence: TGTGCCACCAGTGATGGGCTAGCGGTTGCCTACGAGCAGTACTTC. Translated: CATSDGLAVAYEQYF.

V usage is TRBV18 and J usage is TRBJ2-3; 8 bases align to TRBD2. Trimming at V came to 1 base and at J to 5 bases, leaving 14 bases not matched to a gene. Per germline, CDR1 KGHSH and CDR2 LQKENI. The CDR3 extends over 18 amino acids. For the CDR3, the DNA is TGTGCCAGCTCACCACGGTTGGGTCGGGGACTAGTTGGAGATACGCAGTATTTT. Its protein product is CASSPRLGRGLVGDTQYF.

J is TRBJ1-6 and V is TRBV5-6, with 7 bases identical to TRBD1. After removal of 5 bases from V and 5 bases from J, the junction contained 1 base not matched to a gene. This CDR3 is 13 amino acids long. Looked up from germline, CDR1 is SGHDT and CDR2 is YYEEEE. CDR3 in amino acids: CASRTGNNSPLHF. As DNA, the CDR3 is TGTGCCAGCAGGACAGGGAATAATTCACCCCTCCACTTT. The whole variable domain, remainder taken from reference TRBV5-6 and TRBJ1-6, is DAGVTQSPTHLIKTRGQQVTLRCSPKSGHDTVSWYQQALGQGPQFIFQYYEEEERQRGNFPDRFSGHQFPNYSSELNVNALLLGDSALYLCASRTGNNSPLHFGNGTRLTVT.

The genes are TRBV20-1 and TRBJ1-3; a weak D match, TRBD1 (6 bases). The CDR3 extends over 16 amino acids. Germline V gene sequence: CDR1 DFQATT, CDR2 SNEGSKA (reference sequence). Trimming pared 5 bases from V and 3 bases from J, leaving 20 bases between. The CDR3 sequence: CSAGGSQGQVGNTIYF. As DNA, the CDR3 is TGCAGTGCTGGTGGAAGTCAGGGACAAGTTGGAAACACCATATATTTT.

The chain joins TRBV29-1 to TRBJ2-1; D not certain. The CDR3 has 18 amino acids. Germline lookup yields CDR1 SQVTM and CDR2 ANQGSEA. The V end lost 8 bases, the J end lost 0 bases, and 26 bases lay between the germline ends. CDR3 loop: CSTEGLAAATISYNEQFF. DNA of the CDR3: TGCAGCACTGAAGGGTTAGCCGCAGCAACAATCTCCTACAATGAGCAGTTCTTC.

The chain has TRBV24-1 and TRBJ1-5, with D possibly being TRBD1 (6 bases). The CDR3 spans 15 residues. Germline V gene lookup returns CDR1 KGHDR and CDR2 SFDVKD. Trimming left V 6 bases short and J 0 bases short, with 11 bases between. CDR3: CATSRGAGSNQPQHF. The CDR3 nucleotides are TGTGCCACCAGTCGGGGGGCGGGTAGCAATCAGCCCCAGCATTTT.

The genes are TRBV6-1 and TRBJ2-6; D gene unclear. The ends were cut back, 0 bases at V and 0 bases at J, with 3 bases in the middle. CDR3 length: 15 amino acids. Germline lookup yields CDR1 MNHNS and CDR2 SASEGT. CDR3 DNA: TGTGCCAGCAGTGAAGCGCGCTCTGGGGCCAACGTCCTGACTTTC. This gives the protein CASSEARSGANVLTF.

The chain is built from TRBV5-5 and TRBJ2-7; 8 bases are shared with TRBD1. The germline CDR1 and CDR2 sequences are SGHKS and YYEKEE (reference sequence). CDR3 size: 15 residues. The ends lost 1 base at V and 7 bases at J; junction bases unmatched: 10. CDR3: CASSLMWTGSKEQYF. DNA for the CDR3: TGTGCCAGCAGCTTGATGTGGACAGGGAGTAAAGAGCAGTACTTC.

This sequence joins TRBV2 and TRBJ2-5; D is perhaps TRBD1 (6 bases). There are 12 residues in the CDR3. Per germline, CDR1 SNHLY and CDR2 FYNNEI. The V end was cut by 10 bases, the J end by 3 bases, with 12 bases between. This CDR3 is CAKGQLKETQYF. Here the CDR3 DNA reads TGTGCCAAAGGACAGCTGAAAGAGACCCAGTACTTC.

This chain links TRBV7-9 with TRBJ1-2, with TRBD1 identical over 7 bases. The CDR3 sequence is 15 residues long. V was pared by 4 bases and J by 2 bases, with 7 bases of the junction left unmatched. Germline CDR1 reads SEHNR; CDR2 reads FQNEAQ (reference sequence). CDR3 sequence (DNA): TGTGCCAGCAGCTCGGAATCGACAGGGAACTATGGCTACACCTTC. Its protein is CASSSESTGNYGYTF.

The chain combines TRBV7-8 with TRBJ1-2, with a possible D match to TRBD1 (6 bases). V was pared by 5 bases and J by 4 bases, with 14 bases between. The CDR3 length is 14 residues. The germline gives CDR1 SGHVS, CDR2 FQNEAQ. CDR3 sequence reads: CASSLLQGRYGYTF. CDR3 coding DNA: TGTGCCAGCAGCCTATTACAGGGACGCTATGGCTACACCTTC.

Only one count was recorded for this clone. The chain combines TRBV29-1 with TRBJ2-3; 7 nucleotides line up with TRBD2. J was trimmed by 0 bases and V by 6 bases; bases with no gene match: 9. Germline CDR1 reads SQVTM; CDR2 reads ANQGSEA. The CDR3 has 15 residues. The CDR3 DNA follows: TGCAGCGTGAAAGGGGCTAGCGGAAGCACAGATACGCAGTATTTT. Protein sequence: CSVKGASGSTDTQYF.

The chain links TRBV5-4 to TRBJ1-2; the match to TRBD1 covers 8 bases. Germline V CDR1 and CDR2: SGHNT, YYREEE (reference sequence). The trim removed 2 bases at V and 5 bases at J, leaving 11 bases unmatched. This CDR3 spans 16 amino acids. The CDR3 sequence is CASSLGQGAVGYGYTF. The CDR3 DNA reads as TGTGCCAGCAGCTTAGGGCAGGGGGCCGTTGGGTATGGCTACACCTTC. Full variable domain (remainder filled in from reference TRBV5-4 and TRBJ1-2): ETGVTQSPTHLIKTRGQQVTLRCSSQSGHNTVSWYQQALGQGPQFIFQYYREEENGRGNFPPRFSGLQFPNYSSELNVNALELDDSALYLCASSLGQGAVGYGYTFGSGTRLTVV.

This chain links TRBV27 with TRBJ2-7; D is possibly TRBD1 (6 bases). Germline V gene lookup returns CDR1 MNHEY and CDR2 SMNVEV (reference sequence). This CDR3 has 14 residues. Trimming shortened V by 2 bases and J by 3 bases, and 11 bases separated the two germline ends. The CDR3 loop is CASSLTQTGYEQYF. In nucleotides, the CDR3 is TGTGCCAGCAGTTTAACCCAGACAGGCTACGAGCAGTACTTC.

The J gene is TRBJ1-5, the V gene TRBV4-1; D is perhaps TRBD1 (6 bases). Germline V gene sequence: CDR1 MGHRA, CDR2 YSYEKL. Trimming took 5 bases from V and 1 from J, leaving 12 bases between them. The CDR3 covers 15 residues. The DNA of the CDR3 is TGCGCCAGCAGCTTAGGGGGTGACAGCAATCAGCCCCAGCATTTT. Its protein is CASSLGGDSNQPQHF.

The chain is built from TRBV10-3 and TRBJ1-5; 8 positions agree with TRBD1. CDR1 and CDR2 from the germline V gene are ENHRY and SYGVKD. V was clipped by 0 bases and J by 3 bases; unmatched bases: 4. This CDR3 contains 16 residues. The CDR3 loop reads CAISESGDRINQPQHF. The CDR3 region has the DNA TGTGCCATCAGTGAGTCGGGGGACAGGATCAATCAGCCCCAGCATTTT.

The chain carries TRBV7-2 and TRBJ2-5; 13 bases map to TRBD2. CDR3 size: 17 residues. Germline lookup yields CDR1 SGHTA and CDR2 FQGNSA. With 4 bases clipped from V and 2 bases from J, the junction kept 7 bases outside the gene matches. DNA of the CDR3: TGTGCCAGCAGCTCTGGGACTAGCGGGATTCGACAAGAGACCCAGTACTTC. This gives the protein CASSSGTSGIRQETQYF.

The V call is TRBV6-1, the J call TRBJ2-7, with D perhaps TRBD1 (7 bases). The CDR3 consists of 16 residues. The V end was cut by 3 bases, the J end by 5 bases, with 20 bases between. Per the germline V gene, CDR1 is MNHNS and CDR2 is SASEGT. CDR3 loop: CASSEAPGGGSDEQYV. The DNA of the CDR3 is TGTGCCAGCAGTGAGGCACCTGGAGGGGGCTCAGACGAGCAGTACGTC.

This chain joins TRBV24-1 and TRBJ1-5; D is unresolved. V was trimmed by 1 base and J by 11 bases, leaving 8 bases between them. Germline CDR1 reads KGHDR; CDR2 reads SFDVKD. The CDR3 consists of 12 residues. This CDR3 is CATSDFPPAQHF. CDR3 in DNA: TGTGCCACCAGTGATTTCCCCCCGGCCCAGCATTTT.

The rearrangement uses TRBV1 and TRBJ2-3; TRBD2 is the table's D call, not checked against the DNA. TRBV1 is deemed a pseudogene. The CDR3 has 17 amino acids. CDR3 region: CTSRLYLAGGPTDTQYF. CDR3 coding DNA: TGCACCAGCCGCTTGTACCTAGCGGGAGGGCCAACAGATACGCAGTATTTT.

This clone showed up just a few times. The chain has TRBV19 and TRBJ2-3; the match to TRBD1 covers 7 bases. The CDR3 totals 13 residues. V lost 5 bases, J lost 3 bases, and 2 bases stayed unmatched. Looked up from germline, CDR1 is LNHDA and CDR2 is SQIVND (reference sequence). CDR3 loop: CASSGTATDTQYF. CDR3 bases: TGTGCCAGTAGTGGGACAGCTACAGATACGCAGTATTTT.

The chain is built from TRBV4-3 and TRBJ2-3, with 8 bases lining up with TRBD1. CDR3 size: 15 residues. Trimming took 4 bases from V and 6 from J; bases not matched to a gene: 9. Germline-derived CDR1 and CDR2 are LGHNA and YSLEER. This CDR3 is CASSPTRQGPDTQYF. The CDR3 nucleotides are TGCGCCAGCAGCCCCACACGACAGGGGCCGGATACGCAGTATTTT.

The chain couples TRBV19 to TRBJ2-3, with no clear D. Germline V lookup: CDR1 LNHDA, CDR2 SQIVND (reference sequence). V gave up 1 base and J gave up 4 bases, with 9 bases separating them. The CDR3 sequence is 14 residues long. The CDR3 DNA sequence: TGTGCCAGTAGTATAGGGCCTCTCCCAGATACGCAGTATTTT. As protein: CASSIGPLPDTQYF.

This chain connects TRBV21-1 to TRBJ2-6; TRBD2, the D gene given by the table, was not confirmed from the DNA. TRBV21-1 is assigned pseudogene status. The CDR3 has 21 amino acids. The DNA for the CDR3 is TGTGCCAGGCATCCCCTGGTCCCGGGACTAGCGGGAGTGGAAGGGGCCAACGTCCTGACTTTC. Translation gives CARHPLVPGLAGVEGANVLTF.

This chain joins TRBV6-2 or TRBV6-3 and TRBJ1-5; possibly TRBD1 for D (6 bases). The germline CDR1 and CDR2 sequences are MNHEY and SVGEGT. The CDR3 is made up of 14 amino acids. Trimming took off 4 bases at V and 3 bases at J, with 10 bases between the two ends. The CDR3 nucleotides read TGTGCCAGCAGTTCGACAGGAATCAATCAGCCCCAGCATTTT. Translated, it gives CASSSTGINQPQHF.

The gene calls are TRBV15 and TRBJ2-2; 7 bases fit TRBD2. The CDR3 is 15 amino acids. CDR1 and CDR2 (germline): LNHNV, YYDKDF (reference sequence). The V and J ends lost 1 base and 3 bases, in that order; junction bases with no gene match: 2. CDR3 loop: CATSRGGGDTGELFF. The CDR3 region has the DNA TGTGCCACCAGCAGAGGTGGGGGGGACACCGGGGAGCTGTTTTTT. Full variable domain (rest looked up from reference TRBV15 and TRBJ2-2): DAMVIQNPRYQVTQFGKPVTLSCSQTLNHNVMYWYQQKSSQAPKLLFHYYDKDFNNEADTPDNFQSRRPNTSFCFLDIRSPGLGDTAMYLCATSRGGGDTGELFFGEGSRLTVL.

CDR3 nucleotide sequence: TGTGCCAGCAGTTTGGGACAGAACACTGAAGCTTTCTTT. Its translation: CASSLGQNTEAFF. The rearrangement uses TRBV7-3 and TRBJ1-1; TRBD1 is a possible D gene (6 bases). The V end lost 6 bases, the J end lost 1 base, and 9 bases lay between the germline ends. The germline CDR1 and CDR2 sequences are SGHTA and FQGTGA. This CDR3 is 13 amino acids long.